The 10 T cell receptor beta chains below were found in one sample sequenced in a study of cytomegalovirus exposure and HLA in healthy donors. Primers for the PCR totalled 60 Vbeta and 13 Jbeta. The repertoire was sequenced with immunoSEQ multiplex PCR; TCRdb's copy has only in-frame clones and lacks some. The table records 190,000 or so clones, 82% of them present only once. Material: PBMCs. The receptors shown here come from a boy between 2 and 10 years old in good health and CMV-seronegative.

This chain uses TRBV19 with TRBJ2-5; 9 bases are shared with TRBD2. The ends lost 3 bases at V and 2 bases at J; junction bases unmatched: 7. The germline CDR1 and CDR2 sequences are LNHDA and SQIVND (reference sequence). The CDR3 sequence is 16 residues long. CDR3 region: CASSIPGAGGQETQYF. CDR3 sequence (DNA): TGTGCCAGTAGTATTCCGGGCGCGGGGGGGCAAGAGACCCAGTACTTC.

The rearrangement uses TRBV7-2 and TRBJ1-1; possibly TRBD1 for D (6 bases). The ends were cut back, 2 bases at V and 1 base at J, with 14 bases in the middle. The germline V gene has CDR1 SGHTA and CDR2 FQGNSA. CDR3 length equals 16 residues. CDR3 in DNA: TGTGCCAGCAGCTTATACGAACCAGGGGCGAACACTGAAGCTTTCTTT. This gives the protein CASSLYEPGANTEAFF.

Details on this clone: One junction end disagrees with the germline gene, perhaps due to a read error. CDR3 sequence reads: CASSLVSETVKF. CDR3 DNA: TGTGCCAGCAGCTTAGTGTCCGAGACAGTTAAGTTT. This chain joins TRBV7-2 and TRBJ2-3, with a tentative D call TRBD1 (5 bases). Looked up from germline, CDR1 is SGHTA and CDR2 is FQGNSA. The CDR3 length is 12 residues.

The DNA for the CDR3 is TGTGCCAGCAGCTTATGGGACATGGGTAGCGGGGGGGCCAATGAGCAGTTCTTC. Amino acids: CASSLWDMGSGGANEQFF. The chain has TRBV7-3 and TRBJ2-1; 11 positions match TRBD2. Germline V lookup: CDR1 SGHTA, CDR2 FQGTGA. The junction had 12 bases not matched to a gene; V was cut back by 2 bases and J by 6 bases. This CDR3 spans 18 amino acids.

This rearrangement joins TRBV6-1 to TRBJ2-1, with 15 bases identical to TRBD2. From germline, CDR1 is MNHNS and CDR2 SASEGT. The V segment lost 3 bases and the J segment 3 bases; nucleotides outside the gene matches: 6. The CDR3 contains 18 residues. The CDR3 spells CASSEGLAGGGLYNEQFF. DNA of the CDR3: TGTGCCAGCAGTGAGGGACTAGCGGGGGGCGGGCTCTACAATGAGCAGTTCTTC.

The V and J genes are TRBV6-1 and TRBJ2-7; possible D gene TRBD2, 5 bases. The germline gives CDR1 MNHNS, CDR2 SASEGT. The CDR3 is 12 residues long. V lost 3 bases to trimming and J lost 7 bases, with 10 bases between them. The CDR3 DNA sequence: TGTGCCAGCAGTGATTTTGGAGGTGAGCAGTACTTC. It codes for CASSDFGGEQYF.

The CDR3, as DNA: TGTGCCAGCAGATCGGGGGGGCCGGACACCGGGGAGCTGTTTTTT. It is translated as CASRSGGPDTGELFF. This rearrangement joins TRBV5-4 to TRBJ2-2; 8 bases agree with TRBD2. This CDR3 comprises 15 residues. Germline V lookup: CDR1 SGHNT, CDR2 YYREEE (reference sequence). V lost 5 bases to trimming and J lost 3 bases; unmatched junction nucleotides: 6.

The chain carries TRBV5-1 and TRBJ2-3; 9 positions match TRBD2. The CDR3 sequence is 17 residues long. Germline lookup yields CDR1 SGHRS and CDR2 YFSETQ. V was pared by 1 base and J by 0 bases, with 6 bases of the junction left unmatched. The CDR3 region is CASSLRLAVASTDTQYF. The CDR3 nucleotides read TGCGCCAGCAGCTTGAGACTAGCGGTTGCTAGCACAGATACGCAGTATTTT.

This clone turned up a few times. J is TRBJ1-2 and V is TRBV6-1; D is ambiguous. V was clipped by 4 bases and J by 2 bases, with 5 bases between them. This CDR3 comprises 12 residues. The germline V gene has CDR1 MNHNS and CDR2 SASEGT. CDR3 in DNA: TGTGCCAGCAGTGTTCAGAACTATGGCTACACCTTC. Translated, it gives CASSVQNYGYTF.

The chain combines TRBV27 with TRBJ1-1, with 11 bases fitting TRBD1. V dropped 2 bases and J dropped 10; count of bases not matched to a gene: 6. The CDR3 spans 14 residues. CDR1 is MNHEY and CDR2 is SMNVEV in the germline V gene (reference sequence). The DNA of the CDR3 is TGTGCCAGCAGTTTACCGGACAGGGGGCGCCGAGCTTTCTTT. Protein sequence: CASSLPDRGRRAFF.